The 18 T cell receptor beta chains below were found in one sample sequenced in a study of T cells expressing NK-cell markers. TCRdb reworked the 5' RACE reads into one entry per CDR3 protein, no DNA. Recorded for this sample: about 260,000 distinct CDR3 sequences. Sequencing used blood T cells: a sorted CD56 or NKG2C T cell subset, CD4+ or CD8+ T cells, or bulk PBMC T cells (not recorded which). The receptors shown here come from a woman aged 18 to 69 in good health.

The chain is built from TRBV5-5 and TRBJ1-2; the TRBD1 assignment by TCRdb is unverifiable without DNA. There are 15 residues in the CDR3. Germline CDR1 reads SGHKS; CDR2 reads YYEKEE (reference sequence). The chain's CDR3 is CASSPRDRALEGYTF.

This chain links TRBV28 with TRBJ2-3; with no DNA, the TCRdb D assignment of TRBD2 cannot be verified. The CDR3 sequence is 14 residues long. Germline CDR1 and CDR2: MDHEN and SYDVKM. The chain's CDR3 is CASRPPRVSDTQYF.

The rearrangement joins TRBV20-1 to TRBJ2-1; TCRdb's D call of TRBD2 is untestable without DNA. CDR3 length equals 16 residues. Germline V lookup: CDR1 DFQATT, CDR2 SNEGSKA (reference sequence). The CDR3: CSASPAGGRRRNEQFF.

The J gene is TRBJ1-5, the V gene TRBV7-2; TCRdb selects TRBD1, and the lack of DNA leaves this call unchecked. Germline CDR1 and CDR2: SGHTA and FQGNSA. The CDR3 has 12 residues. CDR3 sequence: CASSSDSRLRHF.

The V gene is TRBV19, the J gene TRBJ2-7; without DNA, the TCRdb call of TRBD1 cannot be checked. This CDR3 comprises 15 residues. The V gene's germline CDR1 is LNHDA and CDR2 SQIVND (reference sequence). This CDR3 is CASSEGQGISYEQYF.

The CDR3 loop reads CASSQDIGVGGANVLTF. V usage is TRBV4-2 and J usage is TRBJ2-6. Germline CDR1 and CDR2: LGHNA and YNFKEQ. The CDR3 consists of 17 residues.

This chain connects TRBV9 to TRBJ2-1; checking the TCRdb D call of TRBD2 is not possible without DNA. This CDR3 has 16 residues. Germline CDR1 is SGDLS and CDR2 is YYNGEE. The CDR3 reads CASSVEDSGGVYEQFF.

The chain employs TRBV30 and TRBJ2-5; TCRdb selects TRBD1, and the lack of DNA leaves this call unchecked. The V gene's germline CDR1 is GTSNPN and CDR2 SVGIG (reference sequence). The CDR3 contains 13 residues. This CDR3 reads CAWTRGLKETQYF.

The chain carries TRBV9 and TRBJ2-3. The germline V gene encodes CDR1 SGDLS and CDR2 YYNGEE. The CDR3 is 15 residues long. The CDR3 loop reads CASSVVGSFSDTQYF.

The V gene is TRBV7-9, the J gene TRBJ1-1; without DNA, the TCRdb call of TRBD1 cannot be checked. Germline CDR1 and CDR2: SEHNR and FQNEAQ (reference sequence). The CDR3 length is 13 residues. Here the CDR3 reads CASSLGVVSEAFF. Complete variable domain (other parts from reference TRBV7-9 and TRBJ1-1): DTGVSQNPRHKITKRGQNVTFRCDPISEHNRLYWYRQTLGQGPEFLTYFQNEAQLEKSRLLSDRFSAERPKGSFSTLEIQRTEQGDSAMYLCASSLGVVSEAFFGQGTRLTVV.

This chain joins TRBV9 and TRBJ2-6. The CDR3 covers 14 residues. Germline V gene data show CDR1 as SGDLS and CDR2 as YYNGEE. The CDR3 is CASSVNSGANVLTF.

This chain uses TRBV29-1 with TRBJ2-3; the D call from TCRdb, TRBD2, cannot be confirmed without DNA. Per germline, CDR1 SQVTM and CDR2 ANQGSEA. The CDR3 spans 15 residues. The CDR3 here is CSVERTSGVLDTQYF.

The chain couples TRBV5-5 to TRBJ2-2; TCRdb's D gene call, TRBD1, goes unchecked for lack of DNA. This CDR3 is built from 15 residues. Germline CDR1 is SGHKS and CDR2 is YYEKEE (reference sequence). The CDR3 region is CASSLQGESTGELFF.

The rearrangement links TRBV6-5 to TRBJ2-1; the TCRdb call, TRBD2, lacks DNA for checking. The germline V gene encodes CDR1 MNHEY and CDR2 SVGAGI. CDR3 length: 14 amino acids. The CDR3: CASSYPGSGDEQFF.

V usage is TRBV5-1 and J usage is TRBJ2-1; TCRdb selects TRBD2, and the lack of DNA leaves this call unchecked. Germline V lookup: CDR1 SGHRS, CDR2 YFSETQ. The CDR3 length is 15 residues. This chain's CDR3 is CASSLVGGRVDEQFF.

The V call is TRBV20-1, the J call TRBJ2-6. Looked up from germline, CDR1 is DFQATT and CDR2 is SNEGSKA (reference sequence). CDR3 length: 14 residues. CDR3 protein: CSASGISGANVLTF.

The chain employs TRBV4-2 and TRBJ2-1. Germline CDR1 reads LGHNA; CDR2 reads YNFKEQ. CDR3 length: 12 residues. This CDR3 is CASSQGHNEQFF.

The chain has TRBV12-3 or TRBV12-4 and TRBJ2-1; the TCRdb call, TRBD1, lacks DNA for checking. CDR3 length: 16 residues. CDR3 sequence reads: CASSPAPLFNYNEQFF.